This entry lists 22 T cell receptor beta chains sequenced from one sample in a study of blood T cell repertoires in COVID-19. Method: immunoSEQ multiplex PCR; TCRdb's copy keeps in-frame clones and lacks some. The sample yields roughly 180,000 clones, around 82% seen once. The sample consisted of PBMCs or T cells enriched from blood (not recorded which). The receptors here all came from a man in his forties who had recovered from COVID-19.

The chain couples TRBV21-1 to TRBJ2-1; the table calls TRBD2, which could not be checked here. TRBV21-1 represents a pseudogene. The CDR3 is 12 amino acids. CDR3 DNA sequence: TGTGCCAGCAGCTCGGAGGACAATGAGCAGTTCTTC. It yields the protein CASSSEDNEQFF.

This chain links TRBV4-2 with TRBJ2-3; 10 bases are shared with TRBD2. The CDR3 has 18 residues. The V and J ends lost 0 bases and 1 base, in that order; junction bases with no gene match: 7. In germline, CDR1 is LGHNA, CDR2 YNFKEQ. CDR3 DNA sequence: TGTGCCAGCAGCCAAGAGGGAATAGCGGGAGGACGCACAGATACGCAGTATTTT. Protein sequence: CASSQEGIAGGRTDTQYF.

The chain is built from TRBV19 and TRBJ2-1, with D tentatively TRBD2 (6 bases). Germline V gene lookup returns CDR1 LNHDA and CDR2 SQIVND (reference sequence). The CDR3 is 15 amino acids. The ends were cut back, 0 bases at V and 4 bases at J, with 10 bases in the middle. Here the CDR3 reads CASSIEGEEYNEQFF. CDR3 DNA: TGTGCCAGTAGTATAGAGGGGGAGGAGTACAATGAGCAGTTCTTC.

The chain uses TRBV5-4 and TRBJ1-1; the D gene is possibly TRBD1 (5 bases). The CDR3 loop spans 16 amino acids. CDR1 is SGHNT, CDR2 YYREEE, per germline (reference sequence). With 2 bases removed from V and 6 bases from J, the gap between germline ends came to 20 bases. CDR3 in DNA: TGTGCCAGCAGCTTAGGGCGTGGGGGGGACGGGGCTGAAGCTTTCTTT. Protein: CASSLGRGGDGAEAFF.

This clone has only a few counts. This chain links TRBV12-3 or TRBV12-4 with TRBJ2-2, with D uncertain. This CDR3 is 11 amino acids long. V lost 5 bases and J lost 8, with 6 bases in between. CDR3 nucleotide sequence: TGTGCCAGCAGTCGGCGGGGGGAGCTGTTTTTT. This gives the protein CASSRRGELFF.

This chain connects TRBV6-5 to TRBJ1-1; 8 bases are shared with TRBD1. The CDR3 has 14 residues. The V gene end was trimmed by 7 bases and the J gene end by 4 bases; junction bases not matched to a gene: 8. The germline V gene encodes CDR1 MNHEY and CDR2 SVGAGI. This CDR3 reads CASTVTGESTEAFF. The CDR3 region has the DNA TGTGCCAGCACCGTGACAGGGGAGAGCACTGAAGCTTTCTTT.

The chain couples TRBV18 to TRBJ2-1; D is possibly TRBD2 (6 bases). This CDR3 is built from 15 residues. Germline CDR1 and CDR2: KGHSH and LQKENI. Trimming left V 3 bases short and J 6 bases short, with 15 bases between. The CDR3 coding sequence is TGTGCCAGCTCACCTGTCGGAGGGGCCGGCAATGAGCAGTTCTTC. It translates to CASSPVGGAGNEQFF.

This clone was observed a single time. This sequence joins TRBV5-6 and TRBJ2-7; the D gene is possibly TRBD2 (7 bases). The ends were cut back, 1 base at V and 0 bases at J, with 14 bases in the middle. CDR1 is SGHDT and CDR2 is YYEEEE in the germline V gene. There are 16 residues in the CDR3. CDR3 region: CASSLWGGSDSYEQYF. Written as DNA, the CDR3 is TGTGCCAGCAGCTTGTGGGGGGGCTCAGACTCCTACGAGCAGTACTTC.

V gene TRBV7-2 combines with J gene TRBJ2-1; 9 bases are shared with TRBD2. Germline V gene lookup returns CDR1 SGHTA and CDR2 FQGNSA. V was clipped by 5 bases and J by 1 base; unmatched bases: 3. This CDR3 has 15 residues. The CDR3 DNA follows: TGTGCCAGCAGCGCCCTAGCGGGGTCCTACAATGAGCAGTTCTTC. Translated, it gives CASSALAGSYNEQFF.

The V gene is TRBV19, the J gene TRBJ2-3; 10 nucleotides line up with TRBD2. The J segment lost 4 bases and the V segment lost 6 bases, leaving 10 bases of the junction unmatched. Per germline, CDR1 LNHDA and CDR2 SQIVND (reference sequence). CDR3 length equals 16 residues. The CDR3 is CASRRKASGSADTQYF. DNA of the CDR3: TGTGCCAGTAGGAGGAAGGCTAGCGGGAGTGCAGATACGCAGTATTTT.

The chain employs TRBV4-2 and TRBJ1-3; tentatively, D is TRBD1 (5 bases). With 0 bases removed from V and 3 bases from J, the gap between germline ends came to 12 bases. The CDR3 has 16 residues. The germline CDR1 and CDR2 sequences are LGHNA and YNFKEQ. Here the CDR3 reads CASSQDQGGDGNTIYF. For the CDR3, the DNA is TGTGCCAGCAGCCAAGATCAAGGAGGGGATGGAAACACCATATATTTT.

The V gene is TRBV2, the J gene TRBJ2-1, with 7 positions matching TRBD2. Germline V gene sequence: CDR1 SNHLY, CDR2 FYNNEI. The CDR3 contains 16 residues. The J segment lost 0 bases and the V segment lost 4 bases, leaving 6 bases of the junction unmatched. CDR3 sequence reads: CASSVPSGISYNEQFF. The CDR3 nucleotides are TGTGCCAGCAGTGTCCCGAGCGGGATCTCCTACAATGAGCAGTTCTTC.

The rearrangement links TRBV5-1 to TRBJ1-4, with 12 bases matching TRBD1. The junction had 10 bases not matched to a gene; V was cut back by 5 bases and J by 8 bases. Per the germline V gene, CDR1 is SGHRS and CDR2 is YFSETQ. The CDR3 has 16 amino acids. CDR3 region: CASSPGTGGPGEKLFF. The CDR3 DNA sequence: TGCGCCAGCAGTCCCGGGACAGGGGGCCCCGGGGAAAAACTGTTTTTT.

The chain combines TRBV29-1 with TRBJ1-2, with 7 bases aligning to TRBD1. Germline loops: CDR1 SQVTM, CDR2 ANQGSEA. The CDR3 is 14 amino acids. The J segment lost 3 bases and the V segment lost 5 bases, leaving 9 bases of the junction unmatched. The CDR3: CSVLTGQQHYGYTF. The CDR3 DNA sequence: TGCAGCGTTCTCACGGGACAGCAACACTATGGCTACACCTTC.

CDR3 nucleotides: TGTGCCAGCACAACAGATTTGAACACTGAAGCTTTCTTT. Its translation: CASTTDLNTEAFF. The chain employs TRBV2 and TRBJ1-1; no clear D gene. The CDR3 contains 13 residues. V was cut by 7 bases and J by 0 bases, with 9 bases left in between. Germline V gene data show CDR1 as SNHLY and CDR2 as FYNNEI.

The CDR3, as DNA: TGTGCCAGCAGCGCCCCGGGACAGGGGGCGGGAGATACGCAGTATTTT. Its protein is CASSAPGQGAGDTQYF. This chain joins TRBV7-2 and TRBJ2-3, with TRBD1 matching over 12 bases. The germline CDR1 and CDR2 sequences are SGHTA and FQGNSA. V shed 5 bases and J 5 bases; nucleotides not matched to a gene: 8. The CDR3 totals 16 residues.

Note on this clone: A read error may produce the germline difference seen at one junction end. The chain recombines TRBV30 with TRBJ2-7; 8 bases are shared with TRBD2. This CDR3 comprises 10 residues. CDR1 is GTSNPN and CDR2 is SVGIG in the germline V gene (reference sequence). CDR3 loop: CAWIWERENF. The CDR3 DNA is TGTGCCTGGATCTGGGAGCGGGAGAACTTC.

With respect to this clone: The identical CDR3 is also encoded by other nucleotide sequences in the sample. V is TRBV29-1 and J is TRBJ1-1; D is unresolved. CDR3 length: 10 residues. V lost 6 bases and J 1 base, leaving 3 bases between the germline ends. CDR1 and CDR2 (germline): SQVTM, ANQGSEA. CDR3 region: CSVQNTEAFF. The CDR3 DNA reads as TGCAGCGTACAGAACACTGAAGCTTTCTTT.

This clone turned up a few times. Its ends do not fully match the called genes, so a read error is possible. The gene calls are TRBV19 and TRBJ2-2, with TRBD1 matching 9 bases. The germline gives CDR1 LNHDA, CDR2 SQIVND (reference sequence). This CDR3 contains 17 residues. The chain's CDR3 is CASSVDGPGQGIGELFF. The DNA for the CDR3 is TGTGCCAGTAGTGTAGACGGACCGGGACAGGGTATCGGGGAGCTGTTTTTT. Complete variable domain (other parts from reference TRBV19 and TRBJ2-2): DGGITQSPKYLFRKEGQNVTLSCEQNLNHDAMYWYRQDPGQGLRLIYYSQIVNDFQKGDIAEGYSVSREKKESFPLTVTSAQKNPTAFYLCASSVDGPGQGIGELFFGEGSRLTVL.

The chain is built from TRBV5-1 and TRBJ2-1; 8 nucleotides align to TRBD2. The CDR3 sequence is 15 residues long. The V segment lost 2 bases and the J segment 2 bases; nucleotides outside the gene matches: 3. The germline V gene encodes CDR1 SGHRS and CDR2 YFSETQ. CDR3 protein: CASSFGTSPYNEQFF. CDR3 nucleotide sequence: TGCGCCAGCAGCTTCGGGACTAGTCCCTACAATGAGCAGTTCTTC.

The rearrangement links TRBV5-4 to TRBJ1-3; D gene ambiguous. The germline V and J ends were trimmed by 4 bases and 0 bases, with 11 bases remaining between them. Looked up from germline, CDR1 is SGHNT and CDR2 is YYREEE (reference sequence). The CDR3 sequence is 15 residues long. The CDR3 loop is CASSLPGDSGNTIYF. In nucleotides, the CDR3 is TGTGCCAGCAGCCTGCCCGGGGACTCTGGAAACACCATATATTTT.

The chain recombines TRBV6-5 with TRBJ2-1; TRBD1 agrees at 9 bases. Losses at the gene ends were 2 bases for V and 5 bases for J; bases not matched to a gene: 4. This CDR3 contains 15 residues. The germline gives CDR1 MNHEY, CDR2 SVGAGI. This CDR3 reads CASSYLGTGNNEQFF. As DNA, the CDR3 is TGTGCCAGCAGTTACCTCGGGACAGGGAACAATGAGCAGTTCTTC.